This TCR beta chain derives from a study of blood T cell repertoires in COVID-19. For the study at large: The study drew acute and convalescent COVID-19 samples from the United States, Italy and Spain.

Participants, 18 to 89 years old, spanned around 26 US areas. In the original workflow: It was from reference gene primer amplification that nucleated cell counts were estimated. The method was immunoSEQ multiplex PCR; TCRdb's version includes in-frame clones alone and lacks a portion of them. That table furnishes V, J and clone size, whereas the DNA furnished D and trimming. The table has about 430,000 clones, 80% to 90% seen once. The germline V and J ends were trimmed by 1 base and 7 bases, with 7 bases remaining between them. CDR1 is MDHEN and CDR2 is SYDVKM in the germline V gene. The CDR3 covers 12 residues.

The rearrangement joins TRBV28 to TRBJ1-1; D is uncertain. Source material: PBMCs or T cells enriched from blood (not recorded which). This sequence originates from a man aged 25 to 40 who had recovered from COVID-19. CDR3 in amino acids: CASSLFSGEAFF. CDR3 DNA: TGTGCCAGCAGTTTATTTTCCGGTGAAGCTTTCTTT.